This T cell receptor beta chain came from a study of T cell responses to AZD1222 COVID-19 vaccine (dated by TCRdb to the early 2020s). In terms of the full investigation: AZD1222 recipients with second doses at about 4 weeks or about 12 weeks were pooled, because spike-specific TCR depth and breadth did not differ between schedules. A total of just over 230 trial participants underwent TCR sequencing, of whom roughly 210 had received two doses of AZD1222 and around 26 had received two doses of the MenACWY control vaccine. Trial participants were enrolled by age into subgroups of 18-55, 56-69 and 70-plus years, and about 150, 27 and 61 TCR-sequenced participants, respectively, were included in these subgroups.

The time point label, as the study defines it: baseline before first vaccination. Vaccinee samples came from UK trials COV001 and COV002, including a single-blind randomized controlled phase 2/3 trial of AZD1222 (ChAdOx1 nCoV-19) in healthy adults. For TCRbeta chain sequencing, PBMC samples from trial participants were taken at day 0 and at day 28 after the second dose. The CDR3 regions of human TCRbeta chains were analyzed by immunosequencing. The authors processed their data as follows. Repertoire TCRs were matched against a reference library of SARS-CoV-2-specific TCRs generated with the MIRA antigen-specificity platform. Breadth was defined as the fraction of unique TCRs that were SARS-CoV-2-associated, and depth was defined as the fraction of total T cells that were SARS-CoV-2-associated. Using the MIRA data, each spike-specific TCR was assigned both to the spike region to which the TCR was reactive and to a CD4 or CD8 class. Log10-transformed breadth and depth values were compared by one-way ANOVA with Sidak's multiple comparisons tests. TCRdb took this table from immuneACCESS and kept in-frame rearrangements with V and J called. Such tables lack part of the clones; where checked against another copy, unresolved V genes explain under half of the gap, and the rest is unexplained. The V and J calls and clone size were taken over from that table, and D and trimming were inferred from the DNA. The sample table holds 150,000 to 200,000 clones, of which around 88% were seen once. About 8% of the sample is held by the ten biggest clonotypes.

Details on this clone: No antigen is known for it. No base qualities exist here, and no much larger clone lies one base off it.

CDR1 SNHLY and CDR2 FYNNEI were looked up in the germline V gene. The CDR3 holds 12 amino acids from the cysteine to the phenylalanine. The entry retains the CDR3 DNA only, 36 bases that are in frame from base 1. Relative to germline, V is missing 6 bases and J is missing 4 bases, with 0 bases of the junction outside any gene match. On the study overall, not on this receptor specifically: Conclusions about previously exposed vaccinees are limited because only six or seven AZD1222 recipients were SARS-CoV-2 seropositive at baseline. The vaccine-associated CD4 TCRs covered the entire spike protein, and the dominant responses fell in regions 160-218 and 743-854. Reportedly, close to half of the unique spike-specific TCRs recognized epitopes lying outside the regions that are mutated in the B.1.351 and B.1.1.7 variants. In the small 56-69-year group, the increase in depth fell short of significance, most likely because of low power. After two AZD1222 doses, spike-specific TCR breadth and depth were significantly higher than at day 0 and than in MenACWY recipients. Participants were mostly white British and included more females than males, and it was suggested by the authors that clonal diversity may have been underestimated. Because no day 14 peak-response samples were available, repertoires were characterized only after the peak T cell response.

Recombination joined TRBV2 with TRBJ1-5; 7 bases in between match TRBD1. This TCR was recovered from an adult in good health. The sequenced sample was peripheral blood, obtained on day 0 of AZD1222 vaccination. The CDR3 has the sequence CASRDRNQPQHF. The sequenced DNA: TGTGCCAGCAGGGACAGGAATCAGCCCCAGCATTTT.